These 28 T cell receptor beta chains share one sample of origin, sequenced in a study of response to subunit inactivated influenza vaccine (dated by TCRdb to the late 2010s). Libraries came from RT-PCR. TCRdb names Illumina HiSeq 2500 as the instrument used. TCRdb reanalyzed the raw reads on its own, using fastp at Q25 for trimming and MiXCR for clone calling, and kept in-frame beta chains. All rows with the same CDR3 protein become a single entry with the most common DNA and genes. This sample has about 700,000 distinct CDR3 sequences in its table, and around 13% of those were observed once. Jointly, the top ten make up 6% to 8% of the sample. The source was PBMCs from blood, collected 14 days before vaccination. The receptor set was obtained from a man aged 50 or older who received an inactivated influenza vaccine. Donor details come from another sample of the same person, matched by shared clones.

This clonotype was found a few times. The rearrangement uses TRBV5-1 and TRBJ2-7, with D uncertain. V was trimmed by 0 bases and J by 6 bases, leaving 10 bases between them. Germline V CDR1 and CDR2: SGHRS, YFSETQ. The CDR3 length is 13 residues. The CDR3 sequence is CASSLEFSGEQYF. In DNA form, the CDR3 reads TGCGCCAGCAGCTTGGAGTTTTCCGGCGAGCAGTACTTC. The full variable domain, with the rest looked up from reference TRBV5-1 and TRBJ2-7, is KAGVTQTPRYLIKTRGQQVTLSCSPISGHRSVSWYQQTPGQGLQFLFEYFSETQRNKGNFPGRFSGRQFSNSRSEMNVSTLELGDSALYLCASSLEFSGEQYFGPGTRLTVT.

This clonotype has only a few counts. The chain has TRBV20-1 and TRBJ2-4, with 16 bases that match TRBD2. The CDR3 totals 14 residues. J was trimmed by 13 bases and V by 3 bases; bases with no gene match: 6. CDR1 is DFQATT, CDR2 SNEGSKA, per germline (reference sequence). The CDR3 is CSASGTSGRAPQYF. CDR3 DNA sequence: TGCAGTGCTAGCGGGACTAGCGGGAGGGCCCCACAGTACTTC.

The chain employs TRBV6-5 and TRBJ2-1; TRBD2 matches 11 bases. The CDR3 is made up of 16 amino acids. Germline V gene lookup returns CDR1 MNHEY and CDR2 SVGAGI. J was trimmed by 6 bases and V by 2 bases; bases with no gene match: 6. The chain's CDR3 is CASSYSVLAGVNEQFF. The CDR3 nucleotides read TGTGCCAGCAGTTACAGCGTACTAGCGGGAGTCAATGAGCAGTTCTTC.

This clonotype was seen a few times. The genes are TRBV28 and TRBJ2-1; tentatively, D is TRBD2 (6 bases). This CDR3 contains 19 residues. Germline V gene data show CDR1 as MDHEN and CDR2 as SYDVKM. The V end lost 1 base, the J end lost 8 bases, and 27 bases lay between the germline ends. The CDR3 DNA reads TGTGCCAGCAGTTTATTTGGCGGGTGGAGGGACTCCATCTGGGATGAGCAGTTCTTC. Protein: CASSLFGGWRDSIWDEQFF.

J is TRBJ1-5 and V is TRBV30; D remains unclear. Per germline, CDR1 GTSNPN and CDR2 SVGIG (reference sequence). The CDR3 is 13 amino acids. The V end lost 5 bases, the J end lost 4 bases, and 12 bases lay between the germline ends. The CDR3 DNA reads as TGTGCCTGGGCTCCGGGCCAGAATCAGCCCCAGCATTTT. Translated: CAWAPGQNQPQHF.

This clonotype was seen a few times. The chain recombines TRBV15 with TRBJ2-4, with a weak D call TRBD2 (6 bases). The V gene lost 3 bases and the J gene lost 5 bases, with 11 bases spanning the gap. The V gene's germline CDR1 is LNHNV and CDR2 YYDKDF (reference sequence). The CDR3 runs 14 residues. CDR3 sequence: CATSSGGNENIQYF. The CDR3 nucleotides are TGTGCCACCAGCAGCGGAGGGAATGAAAACATTCAGTACTTC.

The chain has TRBV24-1 and TRBJ2-3; maybe TRBD2 (5 bases). Trimming cost V 10 bases and J 2 bases, with 12 bases left between them. The CDR3 contains 13 residues. Germline CDR1 is KGHDR and CDR2 is SFDVKD. The CDR3 DNA sequence: TGTGCCACTCAACGGGATTTCACAGATACGCAGTATTTT. Amino acids: CATQRDFTDTQYF.

J is TRBJ1-1 and V is TRBV7-8; no definite D call. Germline CDR1 reads SGHVS; CDR2 reads FQNEAQ. The CDR3 loop spans 14 amino acids. V was pared by 1 base and J by 1 base, with 7 bases between. DNA of the CDR3: TGTGCCAGCAGCTTAGTAGCGGCGAACACTGAAGCTTTCTTT. This translates into CASSLVAANTEAFF.

The sample holds a few counts of this clonotype. J is TRBJ1-1 and V is TRBV2; D uncertain. Germline loops: CDR1 SNHLY, CDR2 FYNNEI. The germline V and J ends were trimmed by 7 bases and 4 bases, with 16 bases remaining between them. This CDR3 contains 14 residues. The CDR3 protein is CASMGLEMGTEAFF. DNA of the CDR3: TGTGCCAGCATGGGTCTGGAGATGGGCACTGAAGCTTTCTTT.

The chain uses TRBV2 and TRBJ2-2, with 7 bases aligning to TRBD1. The V gene's germline CDR1 is SNHLY and CDR2 FYNNEI. V trimming: 5 bases; J trimming: 4 bases; junction bases outside the gene matches: 10. This CDR3 is built from 16 residues. The CDR3 sequence: CASSSDRVQTTGELFF. CDR3 in DNA: TGTGCCAGCAGTAGCGACAGGGTTCAAACCACCGGGGAGCTGTTTTTT.

This clonotype was seen repeatedly, ten times or more. This sequence joins TRBV5-1 and TRBJ2-3; the match to TRBD1 covers 8 bases. V was pared by 3 bases and J by 4 bases, with 4 bases of the junction left unmatched. Per the germline V gene, CDR1 is SGHRS and CDR2 is YFSETQ. The CDR3 spans 14 residues. Written as DNA, the CDR3 is TGCGCCAGCAGCTCTGACAGGGGCCCAGATACGCAGTATTTT. Residues: CASSSDRGPDTQYF.

This clonotype was recorded a few times. The V and J genes are TRBV4-2 and TRBJ2-7, with D maybe TRBD2 (5 bases). Germline CDR1 and CDR2: LGHNA and YNFKEQ. Trimming shortened V by 1 base and J by 6 bases, and 13 bases separated the two germline ends. The CDR3 spans 14 residues. The CDR3 is CASSQAPRRGEQYF. For the CDR3, the DNA is TGTGCCAGCAGCCAAGCCCCCCGCCGGGGCGAGCAGTACTTC.

Note on this clonotype: Compared with germline, one end of the junction differs, possibly owing to a read error. V gene TRBV5-1 combines with J gene TRBJ2-3, with 12 bases aligning to TRBD2. CDR1 is SGHRS, CDR2 YFSETQ, per germline. This CDR3 is 15 amino acids long. As DNA, the CDR3 is TGCGCCAGCAGCCCGACTAGCGGGAGAGAAGATACGCTGTATTTT. It specifies CASSPTSGREDTLYF.

The chain employs TRBV7-9 and TRBJ1-1; 9 bases align to TRBD1. The V gene end was trimmed by 2 bases and the J gene end by 4 bases; junction bases not matched to a gene: 5. CDR1 and CDR2 (germline): SEHNR, FQNEAQ (reference sequence). The CDR3 is 15 amino acids. DNA for the CDR3: TGTGCCAGCAGCTTACCGGGACAGGGTCCCACTGAAGCTTTCTTT. Translating gives CASSLPGQGPTEAFF.

This clonotype was seen a few times. The rearrangement links TRBV14 to TRBJ2-2; D remains ambiguous. CDR3 length: 16 amino acids. Per germline, CDR1 SGHDN and CDR2 FVKESK. The V end lost 0 bases, the J end lost 6 bases, and 14 bases lay between the germline ends. CDR3 amino acids: CASSQEGSQVPGELFF. DNA for the CDR3: TGTGCCAGCAGCCAAGAGGGGTCTCAGGTGCCCGGGGAGCTGTTTTTT. The whole variable domain, remainder taken from reference TRBV14 and TRBJ2-2, is EAGVTQFPSHSVIEKGQTVTLRCDPISGHDNLYWYRRVMGKEIKFLLHFVKESKQDESGMPNNRFLAERTGGTYSTLKVQPAELEDSGVYFCASSQEGSQVPGELFFGEGSRLTVL.

In this sample, this clonotype turned up a few times. The V gene is TRBV5-5, the J gene TRBJ2-7; 8 positions match TRBD1. Germline V gene data show CDR1 as SGHKS and CDR2 as YYEKEE (reference sequence). The CDR3 contains 15 residues. Germline trimming cut 4 bases from V and 1 base from J; bases unmatched to any gene: 7. The CDR3 here is CASSGGTGSSYEQYF. The CDR3 DNA is TGTGCCAGCAGCGGCGGGACAGGATCATCCTACGAGCAGTACTTC.

This rearrangement joins TRBV6-5 to TRBJ1-1; unclear D gene. Trimming left V 2 bases short and J 3 bases short, with 10 bases between. CDR3 length: 14 residues. Looked up from germline, CDR1 is MNHEY and CDR2 is SVGAGI. The CDR3 protein is CASSYLGRDTEAFF. Here the CDR3 DNA reads TGTGCCAGCAGTTACCTAGGACGGGACACTGAAGCTTTCTTT.

This clonotype was counted many times. The chain is built from TRBV7-2 and TRBJ2-3, with a weak D call TRBD2 (6 bases). V gave up 2 bases and J gave up 2 bases, with 11 bases separating them. The CDR3 runs to 15 residues. Germline V lookup: CDR1 SGHTA, CDR2 FQGNSA. The CDR3 sequence is CASSLSTGLTDTQYF. CDR3 bases: TGTGCCAGCAGCTTAAGTACGGGACTCACAGATACGCAGTATTTT.

This clonotype occurred many times. J is TRBJ2-7 and V is TRBV4-1; 8 bases line up with TRBD1. This CDR3 is built from 16 residues. Germline V gene data show CDR1 as MGHRA and CDR2 as YSYEKL. V trimming: 0 bases; J trimming: 3 bases; junction bases outside the gene matches: 7. The CDR3 here is CASSQDQVGQGYEQYF. Here the CDR3 DNA reads TGCGCCAGCAGCCAAGATCAGGTAGGACAGGGCTACGAGCAGTACTTC.

This clonotype was found a few times. The chain is built from TRBV11-2 and TRBJ2-3; TRBD2 matches at 11 bases. CDR3 length: 17 residues. CDR1 and CDR2 from the germline V gene are SGHAT and FQNNGV. The trim removed 0 bases at V and 4 bases at J, leaving 6 bases unmatched. Here the CDR3 reads CASSLELAGGRPDTQYF. The CDR3 DNA is TGTGCCAGCAGCTTAGAATTAGCGGGGGGGCGACCAGATACGCAGTATTTT.

This clonotype turned up a few times. The genes are TRBV4-3 and TRBJ2-1; 7 nucleotides agree with TRBD2. The germline gives CDR1 LGHNA, CDR2 YSLEER. V trimming: 4 bases; J trimming: 5 bases; junction bases outside the gene matches: 5. This CDR3 spans 14 amino acids. CDR3 DNA: TGCGCCAGCAGCCGGGACTACCCCGACAATGAGCAGTTCTTC. Translated: CASSRDYPDNEQFF.

The table lists this clonotype with a few counts. V gene TRBV28 combines with J gene TRBJ1-3, with D perhaps TRBD1 (6 bases). The CDR3 extends over 16 amino acids. Trimming cost V 3 bases and J 0 bases, with 12 bases left between them. Germline V gives CDR1 MDHEN, CDR2 SYDVKM. In nucleotides, the CDR3 is TGTGCCAGCAGTTTCCCCGGGGGCCTCTCTGGAAACACCATATATTTT. Translation: CASSFPGGLSGNTIYF.

The chain has TRBV2 and TRBJ2-7; D is ambiguous. Germline CDR1 SNHLY, CDR2 FYNNEI. CDR3 length: 14 residues. Trimming pared 4 bases from V and 2 bases from J, leaving 12 bases between. The DNA for the CDR3 is TGTGCCAGCAGTGCGGTGGGTCGACCCTACGAGCAGTACTTC. Protein: CASSAVGRPYEQYF.

This clonotype was seen more than once but under ten times. This chain uses TRBV14 with TRBJ2-1, with 12 bases fitting TRBD2. This CDR3 has 14 residues. Trimming removed 1 base from V and 11 bases from J; junction bases left unmatched: 3. The germline V gene has CDR1 SGHDN and CDR2 FVKESK. The CDR3 region is CASSQVLAGGQQFF. The CDR3, as DNA: TGTGCCAGCAGCCAAGTTCTAGCGGGAGGGCAGCAGTTCTTC.

V gene TRBV19 combines with J gene TRBJ1-5; D remains ambiguous. The germline V and J ends were trimmed by 5 bases and 0 bases, with 8 bases remaining between them. The germline V gene encodes CDR1 LNHDA and CDR2 SQIVND (reference sequence). CDR3 length: 14 residues. CDR3 nucleotides: TGTGCCAGTAGTTTGGCGGTTAGCAATCAGCCCCAGCATTTT. Protein sequence: CASSLAVSNQPQHF.

In this sample, this clonotype turned up a few times. This chain joins TRBV5-1 and TRBJ2-3, with 16 nucleotides matching TRBD2. Trimming removed 1 base from V and 3 bases from J; junction bases left unmatched: 8. CDR1 is SGHRS and CDR2 is YFSETQ in the germline V gene. CDR3 length: 19 residues. The CDR3 spells CASSLYGTSGGAFTDTQYF. The CDR3 nucleotides read TGCGCCAGCAGCTTGTACGGGACTAGCGGGGGGGCGTTTACAGATACGCAGTATTTT. Variable domain in full (rest from reference TRBV5-1 and TRBJ2-3): KAGVTQTPRYLIKTRGQQVTLSCSPISGHRSVSWYQQTPGQGLQFLFEYFSETQRNKGNFPGRFSGRQFSNSRSEMNVSTLELGDSALYLCASSLYGTSGGAFTDTQYFGPGTRLTVL.

In its sample, this clonotype was seen a few times. The V and J genes are TRBV7-2 and TRBJ2-5; 9 nucleotides match TRBD2. The CDR3 sequence is 15 residues long. CDR1 and CDR2 (germline): SGHTA, FQGNSA. Trimming took 7 bases from V and 5 from J; bases not matched to a gene: 11. The CDR3 reads CASKRGSGSWETQYF. CDR3 coding DNA: TGTGCCAGCAAACGAGGTAGCGGGAGCTGGGAGACCCAGTACTTC.

The chain employs TRBV12-3 or TRBV12-4 and TRBJ2-5; no clear D. The V end was cut by 1 base, the J end by 6 bases, with 9 bases between. The CDR3 length is 13 residues. This CDR3 is CASSLVYRQTQYF. Here the CDR3 DNA reads TGTGCCAGCAGTTTAGTCTACCGGCAGACCCAGTACTTC.